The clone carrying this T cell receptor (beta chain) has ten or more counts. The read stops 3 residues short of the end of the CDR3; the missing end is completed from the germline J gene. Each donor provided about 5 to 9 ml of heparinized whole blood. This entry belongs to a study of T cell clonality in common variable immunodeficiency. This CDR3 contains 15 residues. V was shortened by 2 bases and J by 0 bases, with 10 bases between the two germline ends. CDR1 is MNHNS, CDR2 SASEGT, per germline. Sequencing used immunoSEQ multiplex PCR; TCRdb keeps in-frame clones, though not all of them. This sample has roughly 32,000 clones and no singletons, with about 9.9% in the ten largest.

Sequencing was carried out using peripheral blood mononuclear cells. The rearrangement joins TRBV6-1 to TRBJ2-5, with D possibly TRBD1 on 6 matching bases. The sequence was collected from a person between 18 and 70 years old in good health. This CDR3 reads CASSEWGHNQETQYF. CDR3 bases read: TGTGCCAGCAGTGAATGGGGACATAACCAAGAGACC.